Sequencing of this T cell receptor beta chain was carried out in a study of CD8+ T cells in alopecia areata. About the study: Treated patients were scored for severity by percent of scalp affected.

Study observations and caveats: As there was one nonresponder, how baseline CD8+ expansion relates to response remains uncertain.

Isolated RNA was reverse transcribed into cDNA used as the sequencing template. Some clones are missing from TCRdb's copy, which holds only in-frame ones; the method was immunoSEQ multiplex PCR. The sample includes about 74,000 clones, approximately 30% of them seen just once. Germline V CDR1 and CDR2: SQVTM, ANQGSEA. J was trimmed by 2 bases and V by 3 bases; bases with no gene match: 3. The CDR3 covers 14 residues. Worth noting for this clone: Its antigen is as yet unknown.

The treatment is: oral pan-JAK inhibitor, 5-10 mg twice daily. V and J are TRBV29-1 and TRBJ2-1; 8 bases agree with TRBD2. The source is a human donor with alopecia areata. Sequences were derived from CD8+ T cells sorted from blood, sampled at week 4, from a patient treated with tofacitinib. The CDR3 loop reads CSVESTSAYNEQFF. In DNA form, the CDR3 reads TGCAGCGTTGAGTCGACTAGCGCCTACAATGAGCAGTTCTTC.